The rows below give T cell receptor beta chains drawn from one sample of a study of blood T cell repertoires in COVID-19. The method was immunoSEQ multiplex PCR; TCRdb's version includes in-frame clones alone and lacks a portion of them. The top ten hold less than 15% of the sample, which has around 100,000 clones, less than 85% seen once. The sequencing sample was made of peripheral blood. The receptors here all came from a human donor in a cohort sampled during active COVID-19. Each CDR3 is given with its conserved first and last residue. A D gene is named only where the DNA matches it firmly. Expanded clones get a size class; other rows say once, few or many, or leave the size out.

d_gene	v_gene	j_gene	abundance	CDR3aa	CDR3nt
NA	TRBV7-9	TRBJ2-1	NA	CASSLEAVGRNEQFF	TGTGCCAGCAGCTTAGAGGCAGTTGGGAGAAATGAGCAGTTCTTC
TRBD1	TRBV5-6	TRBJ1-1	NA	CASSAGGGRGSVGTEAFF	TGTGCCAGCAGCGCTGGAGGAGGCAGGGGGAGTGTCGGCACTGAAGCTTTCTTT
NA	TRBV19	TRBJ1-2	NA	CASRTGANYGYTF	TGTGCCAGTAGGACGGGGGCTAACTATGGCTACACCTTC
TRBD1	TRBV5-1	TRBJ1-5	NA	CASSLGPGQGAQPQHF	TGCGCCAGCAGCTTGGGGCCGGGACAGGGTGCTCAGCCCCAGCATTTT
TRBD1	TRBV11-2	TRBJ1-5	NA	CASSSDRDQPQHF	TGTGCCAGCAGCTCGGACAGGGACCAGCCCCAGCATTTT
NA	TRBV6-5	TRBJ1-5	NA	CASRTSQDNQPQHF	TGTGCCAGCAGAACATCACAGGACAATCAGCCCCAGCATTTT
NA	TRBV2	TRBJ2-7	NA	CASSSVRVHEQYF	TGTGCCAGCAGTAGCGTTCGGGTCCACGAGCAGTACTTC
NA	TRBV28	TRBJ1-5	few	CASRKGVGNQPQHF	TGTGCCAGCAGAAAGGGGGTCGGCAATCAGCCCCAGCATTTT
TRBD1	TRBV28	TRBJ1-6	once	CASRQLQGALRFNSPLHF	TGTGCCAGCAGACAACTACAGGGGGCCCTACGTTTTAATTCACCCCTCCACTTT
NA	TRBV11-2	TRBJ2-3	NA	CASSLVRQGTDTQYF	TGTGCCAGCAGCTTAGTACGCCAGGGCACAGATACGCAGTATTTT
TRBD1	TRBV5-4	TRBJ1-2	NA	CASSSDRGHSYGYTF	TGTGCCAGCAGCTCGGACAGGGGGCATAGCTATGGCTACACCTTC
NA	TRBV29-1	TRBJ2-7	NA	CSASIRGEQYF	TGCAGCGCCAGCATAAGGGGGGAGCAGTACTTC
NA	TRBV28	TRBJ1-4	NA	CASSTGTYYREKLFF	TGTGCCAGCAGTACAGGGACGTATTACAGGGAAAAACTGTTTTTT
NA	TRBV24-1	TRBJ2-5	NA	CATSDPMFPQETQYF	TGTGCCACCAGTGATCCCATGTTTCCCCAAGAGACCCAGTACTTC